A single T cell receptor (beta chain) is shown here with its context. What it binds is unknown. The CDR3 totals 15 residues. Germline V gene data show CDR1 as KGHSH and CDR2 as LQKENI. V lost 2 bases and J 4 bases, leaving 15 bases between the germline ends. These data belong to a study of T cell responses to AZD1222 COVID-19 vaccine. Study results and limitations: None of the repertoires were sampled until the peak T cell response had passed. Possibly, clonal diversity was underestimated; donors were largely white British and included more females.

Sequencing was performed with immunoSEQ multiplex PCR; in TCRdb, only in-frame clones are kept and a portion is missing. The repertoire holds over 110,000 clones, with just over 90% as singletons. The receptor was derived from an adult in good health. The chain employs TRBV18 and TRBJ2-7; unclear D gene. This specimen was peripheral blood, taken on day 0 of AZD1222 vaccination. The CDR3 DNA reads as TGTGCCAGCTCACCAGGCACCACGGTCAATTACGAGCAGTACTTC. Its protein is CASSPGTTVNYEQYF.